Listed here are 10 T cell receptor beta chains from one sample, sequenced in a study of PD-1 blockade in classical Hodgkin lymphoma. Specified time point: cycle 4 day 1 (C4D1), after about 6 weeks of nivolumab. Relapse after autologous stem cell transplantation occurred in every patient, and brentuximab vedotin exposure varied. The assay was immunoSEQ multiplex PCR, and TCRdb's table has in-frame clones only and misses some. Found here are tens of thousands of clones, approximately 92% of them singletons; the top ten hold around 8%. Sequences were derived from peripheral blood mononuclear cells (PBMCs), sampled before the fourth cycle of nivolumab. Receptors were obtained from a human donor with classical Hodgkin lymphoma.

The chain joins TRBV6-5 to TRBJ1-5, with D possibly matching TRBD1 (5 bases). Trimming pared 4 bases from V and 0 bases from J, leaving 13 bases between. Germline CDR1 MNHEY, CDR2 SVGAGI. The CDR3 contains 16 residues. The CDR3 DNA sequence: TGTGCCAGCAGTTCGCAGGGAGGGAATAGCAATCAGCCCCAGCATTTT. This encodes CASSSQGGNSNQPQHF.

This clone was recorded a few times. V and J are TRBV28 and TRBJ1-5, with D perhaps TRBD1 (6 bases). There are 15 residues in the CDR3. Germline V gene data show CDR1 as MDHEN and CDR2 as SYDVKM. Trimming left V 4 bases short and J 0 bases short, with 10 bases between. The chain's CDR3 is CASSSLTGSNQPQHF. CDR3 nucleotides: TGTGCCAGCAGTTCATTGACAGGTAGCAATCAGCCCCAGCATTTT.

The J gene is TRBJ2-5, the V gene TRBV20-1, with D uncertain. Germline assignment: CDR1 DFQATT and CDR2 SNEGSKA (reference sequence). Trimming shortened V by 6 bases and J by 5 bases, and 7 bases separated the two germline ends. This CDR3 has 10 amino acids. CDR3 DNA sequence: TGCAGTGCGCGGTGGGAGACCCAGTACTTC. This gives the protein CSARWETQYF.

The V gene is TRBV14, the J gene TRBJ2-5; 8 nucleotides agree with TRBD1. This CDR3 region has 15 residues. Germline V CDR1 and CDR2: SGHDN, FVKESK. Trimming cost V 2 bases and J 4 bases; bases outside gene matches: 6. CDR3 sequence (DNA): TGTGCCAGCAGCCAACGGACAGGGTTGCGAGAGACCCAGTACTTC. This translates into CASSQRTGLRETQYF.

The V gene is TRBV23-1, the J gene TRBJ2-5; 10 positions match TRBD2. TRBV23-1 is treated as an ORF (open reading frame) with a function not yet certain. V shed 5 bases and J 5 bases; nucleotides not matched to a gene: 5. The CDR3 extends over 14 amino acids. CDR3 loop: CASSSGLAVETQYF. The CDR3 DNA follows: TGCGCCAGCAGTTCCGGACTAGCGGTGGAGACCCAGTACTTC.

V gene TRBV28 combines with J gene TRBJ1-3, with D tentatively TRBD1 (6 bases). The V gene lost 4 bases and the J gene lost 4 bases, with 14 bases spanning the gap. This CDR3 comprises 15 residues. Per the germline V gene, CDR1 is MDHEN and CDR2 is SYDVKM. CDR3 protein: CASSWQGPGGNTIYF. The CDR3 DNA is TGTGCCAGCAGTTGGCAGGGGCCTGGGGGAAACACCATATATTTT.

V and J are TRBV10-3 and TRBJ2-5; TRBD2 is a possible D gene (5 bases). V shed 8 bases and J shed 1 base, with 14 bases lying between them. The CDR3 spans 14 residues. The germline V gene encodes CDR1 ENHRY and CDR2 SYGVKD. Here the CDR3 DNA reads TGTGCCATCCGGGATGGGTGGGGCCAAGAGACCCAGTACTTC. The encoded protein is CAIRDGWGQETQYF.

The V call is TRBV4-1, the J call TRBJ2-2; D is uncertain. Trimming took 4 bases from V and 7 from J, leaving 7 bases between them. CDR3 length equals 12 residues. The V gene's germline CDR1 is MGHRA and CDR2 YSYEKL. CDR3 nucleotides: TGCGCCAGCAGCCTGATTGACGGGGAGCTGTTTTTT. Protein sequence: CASSLIDGELFF.

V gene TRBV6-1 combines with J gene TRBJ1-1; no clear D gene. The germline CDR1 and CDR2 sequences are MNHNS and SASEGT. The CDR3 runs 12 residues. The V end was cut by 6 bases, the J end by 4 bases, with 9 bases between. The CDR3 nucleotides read TGTGCCAGCAGACGGTTGGGCACTGAAGCTTTCTTT. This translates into CASRRLGTEAFF.

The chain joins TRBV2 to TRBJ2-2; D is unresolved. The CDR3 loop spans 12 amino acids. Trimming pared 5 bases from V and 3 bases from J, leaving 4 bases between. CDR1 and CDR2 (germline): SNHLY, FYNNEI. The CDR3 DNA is TGTGCCAGCAGTATTTACACCGGGGAGCTGTTTTTT. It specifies CASSIYTGELFF.